Listed below are T cell receptor beta chains from one sample, sequenced in a study of vaccination and CD4 T cells after COVID-19. No antigens are known for them. One entry per CDR3 protein, called by TCRdb with MiXCR from the PCR reads. Of approximately 17,000 distinct CDR3 sequences listed, 45% to 65% were seen once; the top ten hold around 15%. Sequencing was done on a sample of CD4+ T cells from blood, cultured in vitro. Receptors were obtained from a human donor who had recovered from COVID-19. Each CDR3 is given with its conserved first and last residue. The order of the fields is J gene, clone size, V gene, D gene, CDR3 protein, CDR3 DNA. D genes are given only for firm matches. Size is omitted from some rows. Given values are once, few, many or a class for expanded clones.

j_gene: TRBJ1-3
abundance: -
v_gene: TRBV7-9
d_gene: -
CDR3aa: CASSLGVDGNTIYF
CDR3nt: TGTGCCAGCAGCTTAGGAGTCGATGGAAACACCATATATTTT

j_gene: TRBJ2-7
abundance: -
v_gene: TRBV27
d_gene: -
CDR3aa: CASSATLKFDEQYF
CDR3nt: TGTGCCAGCAGTGCCACCCTAAAATTCGACGAGCAGTACTTC

j_gene: TRBJ1-2
abundance: few
v_gene: TRBV6-1
d_gene: -
CDR3aa: CASSAQRDYGYTF
CDR3nt: TGTGCCAGCAGTGCACAGAGGGACTATGGCTACACCTTC

j_gene: TRBJ1-2
abundance: -
v_gene: TRBV15
d_gene: TRBD1
CDR3aa: CATSVTGQGAGYGYTF
CDR3nt: TGTGCCACCAGCGTGACAGGACAGGGGGCGGGATATGGCTACACCTTC

j_gene: TRBJ2-5
abundance: -
v_gene: TRBV7-2
d_gene: TRBD2
CDR3aa: CASSPQGLAGGETQYF
CDR3nt: TGTGCCAGCAGCCCCCAGGGACTAGCGGGGGGGGAGACCCAGTACTTC

j_gene: TRBJ1-1
abundance: -
v_gene: TRBV20-1
d_gene: -
CDR3aa: CSASFGGRGTEAFF
CDR3nt: TGCAGTGCTAGTTTTGGGGGTCGAGGCACTGAAGCTTTCTTT

j_gene: TRBJ1-2
abundance: -
v_gene: TRBV5-1
d_gene: -
CDR3aa: CASSLEVTTYGYTF
CDR3nt: TGCGCCAGCAGCTTGGAGGTGACGACCTATGGCTACACCTTC

j_gene: TRBJ2-7
abundance: -
v_gene: TRBV19
d_gene: -
CDR3aa: CASSNSYEQYF
CDR3nt: TGTGCCAGTAGTAACTCCTACGAGCAGTACTTC

j_gene: TRBJ2-3
abundance: -
v_gene: TRBV9
d_gene: -
CDR3aa: CASSRGHSSTDTQYF
CDR3nt: TGTGCCAGCAGCCGGGGGCATTCTAGCACAGATACGCAGTATTTT

j_gene: TRBJ2-2
abundance: -
v_gene: TRBV6-2/TRBV6-3
d_gene: -
CDR3aa: CASNGQPNTGELFF
CDR3nt: TGTGCCAGCAACGGACAGCCGAACACCGGGGAGCTGTTTTTT

j_gene: TRBJ1-5
abundance: few
v_gene: TRBV19
d_gene: -
CDR3aa: CASSIAPLRPQHF
CDR3nt: TGTGCCAGTAGTATTGCCCCCTTGCGGCCCCAGCATTTT

j_gene: TRBJ1-3
abundance: -
v_gene: TRBV18
d_gene: -
CDR3aa: CASSPDGAGNTIYF
CDR3nt: TGTGCCAGCTCGCCTGATGGGGCTGGAAACACCATATATTTT

j_gene: TRBJ1-1
abundance: -
v_gene: TRBV11-2
d_gene: TRBD1
CDR3aa: CASSSWTGGTEAFF
CDR3nt: TGTGCCAGCAGCTCCTGGACAGGGGGGACTGAAGCTTTCTTT

j_gene: TRBJ2-5
abundance: few
v_gene: TRBV20-1
d_gene: -
CDR3aa: CSARDEGSGETQYF
CDR3nt: TGCAGTGCTAGAGATGAAGGCAGCGGGGAGACCCAGTACTTC

j_gene: TRBJ2-7
abundance: few
v_gene: TRBV7-9
d_gene: TRBD2
CDR3aa: CASSAGLAGEGEQYF
CDR3nt: TGTGCCAGCAGCGCGGGACTAGCGGGAGAGGGAGAGCAGTACTTC

j_gene: TRBJ2-1
abundance: -
v_gene: TRBV4-2
d_gene: -
CDR3aa: CASSQRVGSAGNEQFF
CDR3nt: TGTGCCAGCAGCCAACGGGTCGGGAGTGCTGGTAATGAGCAGTTCTTC

j_gene: TRBJ2-5
abundance: -
v_gene: TRBV20-1
d_gene: TRBD1
CDR3aa: CSAGQGTEWETQYF
CDR3nt: TGCAGTGCTGGACAGGGGACAGAGTGGGAGACCCAGTACTTC

j_gene: TRBJ2-1
abundance: -
v_gene: TRBV7-2
d_gene: TRBD2
CDR3aa: CASSVGAPTSDQQFF
CDR3nt: TGTGCCAGCAGCGTAGGAGCCCCAACTAGCGACCAGCAGTTCTTC

j_gene: TRBJ2-5
abundance: -
v_gene: TRBV29-1
d_gene: -
CDR3aa: CSGAVRKETQYF
CDR3nt: TGCAGCGGCGCGGTCCGAAAAGAGACCCAGTACTTC

j_gene: TRBJ1-2
abundance: few
v_gene: TRBV20-1
d_gene: -
CDR3aa: CSASLTVSGIYGYTF
CDR3nt: TGCAGTGCTTCCTTGACTGTGTCGGGGATATATGGCTACACCTTC

j_gene: TRBJ2-3
abundance: -
v_gene: TRBV12-3/TRBV12-4
d_gene: -
CDR3aa: CASSLYGGSHTDTQYF
CDR3nt: TGTGCCAGCAGTTTATATGGCGGGTCCCACACAGATACGCAGTATTTT

j_gene: TRBJ2-1
abundance: -
v_gene: TRBV7-9
d_gene: TRBD2
CDR3aa: CASSNTSGSLNEQFF
CDR3nt: TGTGCCAGCAGCAACACTAGCGGGAGCCTCAATGAGCAGTTCTTC

j_gene: TRBJ2-3
abundance: -
v_gene: TRBV7-3
d_gene: -
CDR3aa: CASSFSGTTADTQYF
CDR3nt: TGTGCCAGCAGCTTCAGCGGGACAACCGCAGATACGCAGTATTTT

j_gene: TRBJ1-1
abundance: -
v_gene: TRBV7-9
d_gene: -
CDR3aa: CASSQDSNTEAFF
CDR3nt: TGTGCCAGCAGCCAAGACAGTAACACTGAAGCTTTCTTT

j_gene: TRBJ2-5
abundance: -
v_gene: TRBV6-1
d_gene: -
CDR3aa: CASSLIRETQYF
CDR3nt: TGTGCCAGCAGCCTAATCAGGGAGACCCAGTACTTC

j_gene: TRBJ2-3
abundance: once
v_gene: TRBV7-3
d_gene: TRBD2
CDR3aa: CASSLGSLAGGTTDTQYF
CDR3nt: TGTGCCAGCAGCTTAGGGTCTCTGGCGGGGGGGACCACAGATACGCAGTATTTT

j_gene: TRBJ1-6
abundance: few
v_gene: TRBV27
d_gene: -
CDR3aa: CASSFISSSGALHF
CDR3nt: TGTGCCAGCAGTTTCATAAGCTCGAGTGGCGCCCTCCACTTT